The rows below give T cell receptor beta chains drawn from one sample of a study of blood T cells in healthy people across ages. TCRdb independently ran MiXCR on the 5' RACE reads; one entry per CDR3 protein. This sample has roughly 410,000 distinct CDR3 sequences, with roughly half found just once. Sequenced: blood. The receptors were sampled from a man in his fifties or sixties in good health. Each CDR3 is given with its conserved first and last residue. The order of the fields is clone size, V gene, J gene, D gene, CDR3 protein, CDR3 DNA. A D gene is named only where the DNA matches it firmly. Not every row has a clone size; where given, it reads once, few, many or a size class.

clone_size: .; v_call: TRBV12-3/TRBV12-4; j_call: TRBJ1-2; d_call: TRBD1; cdr3_aa: CASSWTGRKSGYTF; cdr3_nt: TGTGCCAGCAGTTGGACAGGGAGAAAGAGTGGCTACACCTTC
clone_size: once; v_call: TRBV5-1; j_call: TRBJ1-4; d_call: .; cdr3_aa: CASSPGGAAHEKLFF; cdr3_nt: TGCGCCAGCAGCCCTGGGGGGGCCGCGCATGAAAAACTGTTTTTT
clone_size: .; v_call: TRBV29-1; j_call: TRBJ1-2; d_call: TRBD1; cdr3_aa: CSVARGRGDGYTF; cdr3_nt: TGCAGCGTTGCTCGAGGCAGGGGGGATGGCTACACCTTC
clone_size: .; v_call: TRBV10-3; j_call: TRBJ1-1; d_call: .; cdr3_aa: CAISEGGLRNTEAFF; cdr3_nt: TGTGCCATCAGTGAGGGGGGGCTTAGGAACACTGAAGCTTTCTTT
clone_size: .; v_call: TRBV18; j_call: TRBJ2-3; d_call: TRBD2; cdr3_aa: CASSPSGGEGTDTQYF; cdr3_nt: TGTGCCAGCTCACCAAGTGGCGGGGAGGGTACAGATACGCAGTATTTT
clone_size: .; v_call: TRBV27; j_call: TRBJ1-4; d_call: .; cdr3_aa: CASSLSPQGYEKLFF; cdr3_nt: TGTGCCAGCAGTTTATCGCCGCAGGGATATGAAAAACTGTTTTTT
clone_size: few; v_call: TRBV10-2; j_call: TRBJ2-3; d_call: .; cdr3_aa: CASREGGSTDTQYF; cdr3_nt: TGCGCCAGCCGTGAGGGGGGGTCGACAGATACGCAGTATTTT
clone_size: few; v_call: TRBV7-2; j_call: TRBJ1-6; d_call: .; cdr3_aa: CASSLATVTISPLHF; cdr3_nt: TGTGCCAGCAGCTTGGCGACAGTCACAATTTCACCCCTCCACTTT
clone_size: .; v_call: TRBV20-1; j_call: TRBJ2-7; d_call: TRBD2; cdr3_aa: CSARSGRAGYEQYF; cdr3_nt: TGCAGTGCCCGCAGCGGGAGGGCAGGGTACGAGCAGTACTTC
clone_size: .; v_call: TRBV27; j_call: TRBJ1-1; d_call: .; cdr3_aa: CASSRGGGRTEAFF; cdr3_nt: TGTGCCAGCAGTCGGGGGGGAGGTCGGACTGAAGCTTTCTTT
clone_size: many; v_call: TRBV2; j_call: TRBJ1-6; d_call: TRBD1; cdr3_aa: CASSLRGRSYNSPLHF; cdr3_nt: TGTGCCAGCAGTCTCAGGGGGCGCAGCTATAATTCACCCCTCCACTTT
clone_size: .; v_call: TRBV7-9; j_call: TRBJ2-7; d_call: .; cdr3_aa: CASSPDLIYNEQYF; cdr3_nt: TGTGCCAGCAGCCCGGACTTAATCTACAATGAGCAGTACTTC
clone_size: .; v_call: TRBV20-1; j_call: TRBJ1-2; d_call: TRBD1; cdr3_aa: CSPKTGDNYGYTF; cdr3_nt: TGCAGCCCTAAGACAGGGGATAACTATGGCTACACCTTC
clone_size: .; v_call: TRBV6-5; j_call: TRBJ1-2; d_call: .; cdr3_aa: CASRRDSPNYGYTF; cdr3_nt: TGTGCCAGCAGGAGAGACAGCCCTAACTATGGCTACACCTTC
clone_size: once; v_call: TRBV2; j_call: TRBJ2-5; d_call: TRBD2; cdr3_aa: CASSRLAGGVGGKETQYF; cdr3_nt: TGTGCCAGCAGTCGACTAGCGGGAGGGGTCGGGGGTAAAGAGACCCAGTACTTC
clone_size: .; v_call: TRBV13; j_call: TRBJ2-1; d_call: .; cdr3_aa: CASSGPSAEQFF; cdr3_nt: TGTGCCAGCAGCGGCCCAAGTGCTGAGCAGTTCTTC
clone_size: .; v_call: TRBV29-1; j_call: TRBJ2-5; d_call: TRBD1; cdr3_aa: CSAGGLQETQYF; cdr3_nt: TGCAGCGCAGGGGGCTTGCAAGAGACCCAGTACTTC
clone_size: few; v_call: TRBV5-1; j_call: TRBJ2-3; d_call: .; cdr3_aa: CASSLDAVDTQYF; cdr3_nt: TGCGCCAGCAGCTTGGATGCGGTAGATACGCAGTATTTT
clone_size: many; v_call: TRBV20-1; j_call: TRBJ1-1; d_call: .; cdr3_aa: CSARGRLEIEAFF; cdr3_nt: TGCAGTGCTAGGGGCCGATTGGAGATTGAAGCTTTCTTT
clone_size: few; v_call: TRBV28; j_call: TRBJ2-1; d_call: .; cdr3_aa: CASSLLRGGEQFF; cdr3_nt: TGTGCCAGCAGTTTGCTTAGGGGGGGTGAGCAGTTCTTC
clone_size: .; v_call: TRBV7-2; j_call: TRBJ2-3; d_call: .; cdr3_aa: CASSPGAVPDTQYF; cdr3_nt: TGTGCCAGCAGCCCCGGGGCGGTTCCAGATACGCAGTATTTT
clone_size: .; v_call: TRBV5-5; j_call: TRBJ2-3; d_call: TRBD1; cdr3_aa: CASSHAGGQGTDTQYF; cdr3_nt: TGTGCCAGCAGCCACGCCGGGGGACAGGGCACAGATACGCAGTATTTT
clone_size: few; v_call: TRBV25-1; j_call: TRBJ2-1; d_call: TRBD2; cdr3_aa: CASSELAGSEQFF; cdr3_nt: TGTGCCAGCAGTGAACTAGCGGGAAGTGAGCAGTTCTTC
clone_size: .; v_call: TRBV7-2; j_call: TRBJ2-1; d_call: TRBD2; cdr3_aa: CASSSPAGNNEQFF; cdr3_nt: TGTGCCAGCAGCTCCCCAGCGGGGAACAATGAGCAGTTCTTC
clone_size: .; v_call: TRBV7-2; j_call: TRBJ2-7; d_call: .; cdr3_aa: CASSFMAVSSYEQYF; cdr3_nt: TGTGCCAGCAGCTTCATGGCGGTTAGCTCCTACGAGCAGTACTTC
clone_size: .; v_call: TRBV6-6; j_call: TRBJ2-3; d_call: TRBD2; cdr3_aa: CASSYTGGGTDTQYF; cdr3_nt: TGTGCCAGCAGTTACACGGGGGGGGGCACAGATACGCAGTATTTT
clone_size: many; v_call: TRBV25-1; j_call: TRBJ2-7; d_call: .; cdr3_aa: CASSPGPQSYEQYF; cdr3_nt: TGTGCCAGCAGTCCCGGGCCCCAGAGTTACGAGCAGTACTTC
clone_size: .; v_call: TRBV11-2; j_call: TRBJ2-3; d_call: TRBD2; cdr3_aa: CACSLVAGVSTDTQYF; cdr3_nt: TGTGCCTGCAGCTTAGTCGCGGGAGTGAGCACAGATACGCAGTATTTT
clone_size: .; v_call: TRBV20-1; j_call: TRBJ2-5; d_call: .; cdr3_aa: CSARALQETQYF; cdr3_nt: TGCAGTGCCCGGGCCCTCCAAGAGACCCAGTACTTC
clone_size: .; v_call: TRBV7-2; j_call: TRBJ2-3; d_call: TRBD1; cdr3_aa: CASSLDRGRDTQYF; cdr3_nt: TGTGCCAGCAGCCTTGACAGGGGGAGAGATACGCAGTATTTT
clone_size: few; v_call: TRBV10-3; j_call: TRBJ2-7; d_call: .; cdr3_aa: CAISGGVSGRYEQYF; cdr3_nt: TGTGCCATCAGTGGCGGCGTGAGCGGTCGCTACGAGCAGTACTTC
clone_size: .; v_call: TRBV4-3; j_call: TRBJ1-1; d_call: .; cdr3_aa: CASSQPGTNTEAFF; cdr3_nt: TGCGCCAGCAGCCAACCAGGGACGAACACTGAAGCTTTCTTT
clone_size: few; v_call: TRBV6-6; j_call: TRBJ2-7; d_call: TRBD2; cdr3_aa: CASSYIQRGSYEQYF; cdr3_nt: TGTGCCAGCAGTTACATTCAGCGGGGGTCCTACGAGCAGTACTTC
clone_size: .; v_call: TRBV7-2; j_call: TRBJ2-3; d_call: TRBD2; cdr3_aa: CASSLARLAGGSLTDTQYF; cdr3_nt: TGTGCCAGCAGCTTAGCACGACTAGCGGGGGGGTCCCTCACAGATACGCAGTATTTT
clone_size: .; v_call: TRBV2; j_call: TRBJ2-2; d_call: TRBD1; cdr3_aa: CAAWDRGAGELFF; cdr3_nt: TGTGCCGCCTGGGACAGGGGAGCCGGGGAGCTGTTTTTT
clone_size: .; v_call: TRBV18; j_call: TRBJ2-3; d_call: .; cdr3_aa: CANSPSSFTDTQYF; cdr3_nt: TGTGCCAACTCACCAAGTTCCTTCACAGATACGCAGTATTTT